In this sample, the clone carrying this TCR beta chain turned up a few times. What it binds is not known. PCR amplification relied on 60 Vbeta primers (plus 13 Jbeta primers). Method: immunoSEQ multiplex PCR; TCRdb's copy keeps in-frame clones and lacks some. In the table there are 150,000 to 200,000 clones, around 83% of which are singletons. The data stem from a study of cytomegalovirus exposure and HLA in healthy donors. General study results and limits: Differences between HLA loci emerged in a later analysis of TCR association rates, with DRB1 most and HLA-C fewest.

Trimming cost V 3 bases and J 6 bases, with 15 bases left between them. CDR3 length equals 15 residues. From germline, CDR1 is KGHSH and CDR2 LQKENI. The clonotype comes from a man under 40 in good health and CMV-seropositive. The V gene is TRBV18, the J gene TRBJ2-1, with D tentatively TRBD2 (5 bases). Material: PBMCs. The CDR3 DNA is TGTGCCAGCTCACCCCTGGCTAGCCGATTCAATGAGCAGTTCTTC. It specifies CASSPLASRFNEQFF.